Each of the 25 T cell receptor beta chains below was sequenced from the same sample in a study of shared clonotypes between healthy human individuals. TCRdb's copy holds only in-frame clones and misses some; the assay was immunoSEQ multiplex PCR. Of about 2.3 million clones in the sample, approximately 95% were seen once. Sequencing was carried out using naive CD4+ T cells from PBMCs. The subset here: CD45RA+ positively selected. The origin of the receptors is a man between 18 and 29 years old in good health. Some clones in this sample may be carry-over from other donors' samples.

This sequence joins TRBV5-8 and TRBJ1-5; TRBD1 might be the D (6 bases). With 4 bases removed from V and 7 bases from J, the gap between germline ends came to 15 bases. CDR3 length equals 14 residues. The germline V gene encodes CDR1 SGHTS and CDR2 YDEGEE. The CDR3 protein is CASSPGASGQPQHF. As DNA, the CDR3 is TGTGCCAGCAGCCCGGGGGCTTCAGGGCAGCCCCAGCATTTT.

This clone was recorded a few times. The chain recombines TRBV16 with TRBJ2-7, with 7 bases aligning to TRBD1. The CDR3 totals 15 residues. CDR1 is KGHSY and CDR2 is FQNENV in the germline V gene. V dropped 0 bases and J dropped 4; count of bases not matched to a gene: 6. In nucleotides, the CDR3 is TGTGCCAGCAGCCAATCGGGACAGCCCTCATACGAGCAGTACTTC. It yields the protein CASSQSGQPSYEQYF.

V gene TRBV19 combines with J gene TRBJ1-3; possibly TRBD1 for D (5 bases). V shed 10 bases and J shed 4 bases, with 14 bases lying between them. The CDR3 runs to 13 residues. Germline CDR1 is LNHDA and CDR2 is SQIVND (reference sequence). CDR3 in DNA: TGTGCCACTAAGCAGGGTCCGGGAAACACCATATATTTT. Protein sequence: CATKQGPGNTIYF.

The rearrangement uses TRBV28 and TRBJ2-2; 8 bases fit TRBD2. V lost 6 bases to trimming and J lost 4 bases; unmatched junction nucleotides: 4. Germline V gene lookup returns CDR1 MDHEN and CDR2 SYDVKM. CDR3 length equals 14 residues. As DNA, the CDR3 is TGTGCCAGCAGACCAAGCGGGAGCACCGGGGAGCTGTTTTTT. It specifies CASRPSGSTGELFF.

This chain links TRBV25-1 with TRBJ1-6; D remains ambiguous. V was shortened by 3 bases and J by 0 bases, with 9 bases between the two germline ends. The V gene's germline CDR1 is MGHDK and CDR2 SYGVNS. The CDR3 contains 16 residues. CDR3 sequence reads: CASSDRRSSYNSPLHF. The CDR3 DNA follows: TGTGCCAGCAGTGATCGGCGGAGCTCCTATAATTCACCCCTCCACTTT.

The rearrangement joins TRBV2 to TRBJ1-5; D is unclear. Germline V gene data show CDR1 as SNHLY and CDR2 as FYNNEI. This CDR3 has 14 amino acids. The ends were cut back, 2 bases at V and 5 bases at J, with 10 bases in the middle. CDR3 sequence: CASSETGTYQPQHF. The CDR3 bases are TGTGCCAGCAGTGAAACGGGTACCTATCAGCCCCAGCATTTT.

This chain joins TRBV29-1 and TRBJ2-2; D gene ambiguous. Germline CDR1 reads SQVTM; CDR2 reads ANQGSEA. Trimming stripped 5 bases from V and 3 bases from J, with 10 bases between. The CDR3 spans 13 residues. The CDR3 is CSVRRSDTGELFF. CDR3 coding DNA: TGCAGCGTTCGCCGATCGGACACCGGGGAGCTGTTTTTT.

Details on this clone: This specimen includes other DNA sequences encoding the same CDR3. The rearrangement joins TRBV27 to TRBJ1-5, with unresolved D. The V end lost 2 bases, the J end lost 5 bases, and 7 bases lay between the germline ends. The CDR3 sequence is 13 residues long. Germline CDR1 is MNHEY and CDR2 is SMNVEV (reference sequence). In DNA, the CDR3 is TGTGCCAGCAGTTTAGGCCGAGATCAGCCCCAGCATTTT. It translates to CASSLGRDQPQHF.

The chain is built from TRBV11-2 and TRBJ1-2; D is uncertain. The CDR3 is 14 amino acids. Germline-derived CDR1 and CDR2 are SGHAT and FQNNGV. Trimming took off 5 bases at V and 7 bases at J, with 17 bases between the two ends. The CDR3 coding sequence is TGTGCCAGCAGCCCGACTATTTACAGAGGTGGCTACACCTTC. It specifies CASSPTIYRGGYTF.

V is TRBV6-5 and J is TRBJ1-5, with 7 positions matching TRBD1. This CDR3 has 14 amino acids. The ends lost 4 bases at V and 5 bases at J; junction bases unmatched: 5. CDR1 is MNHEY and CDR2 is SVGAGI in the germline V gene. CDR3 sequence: CASSSGGGHQPQHF. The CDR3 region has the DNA TGTGCCAGCAGTTCCGGAGGGGGCCATCAGCCCCAGCATTTT.

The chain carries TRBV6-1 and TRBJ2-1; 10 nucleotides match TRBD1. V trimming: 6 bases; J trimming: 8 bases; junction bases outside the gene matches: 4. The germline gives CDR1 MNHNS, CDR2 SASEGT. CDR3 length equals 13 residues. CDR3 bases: TGTGCCAGCAGGGGGACAGGGGAGGATGAGCAGTTCTTC. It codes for CASRGTGEDEQFF.

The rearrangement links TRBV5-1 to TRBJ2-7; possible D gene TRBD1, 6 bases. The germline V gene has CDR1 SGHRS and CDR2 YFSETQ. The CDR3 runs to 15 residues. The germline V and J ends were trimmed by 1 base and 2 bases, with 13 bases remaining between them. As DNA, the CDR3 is TGCGCCAGCAGCTTGACAGGGTCGGCCCCCTACGAGCAGTACTTC. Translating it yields CASSLTGSAPYEQYF.

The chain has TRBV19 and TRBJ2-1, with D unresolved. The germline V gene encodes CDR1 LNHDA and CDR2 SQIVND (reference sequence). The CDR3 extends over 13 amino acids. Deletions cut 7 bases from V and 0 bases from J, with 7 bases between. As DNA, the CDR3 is TGTGCCAGTAACCAGAACTCCTACAATGAGCAGTTCTTC. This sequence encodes CASNQNSYNEQFF.

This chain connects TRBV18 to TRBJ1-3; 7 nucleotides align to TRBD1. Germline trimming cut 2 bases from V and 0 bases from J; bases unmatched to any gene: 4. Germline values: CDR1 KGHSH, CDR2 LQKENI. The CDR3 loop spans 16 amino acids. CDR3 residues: CASSPTGVYSGNTIYF. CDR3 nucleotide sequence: TGTGCCAGCTCACCAACAGGGGTTTACTCTGGAAACACCATATATTTT.

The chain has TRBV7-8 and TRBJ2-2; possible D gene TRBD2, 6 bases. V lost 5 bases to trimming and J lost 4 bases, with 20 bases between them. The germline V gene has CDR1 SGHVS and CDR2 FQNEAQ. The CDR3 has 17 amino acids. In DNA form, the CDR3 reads TGTGCCAGCAGCCGTGGTACCGGGGGAATTGTCACCGGGGAGCTGTTTTTT. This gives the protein CASSRGTGGIVTGELFF.

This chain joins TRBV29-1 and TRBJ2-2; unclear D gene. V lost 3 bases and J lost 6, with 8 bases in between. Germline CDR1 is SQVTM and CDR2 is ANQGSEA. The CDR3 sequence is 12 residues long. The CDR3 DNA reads TGCAGCGTTGAGTTAGGGTCCGGGGAGCTGTTTTTT. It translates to CSVELGSGELFF.

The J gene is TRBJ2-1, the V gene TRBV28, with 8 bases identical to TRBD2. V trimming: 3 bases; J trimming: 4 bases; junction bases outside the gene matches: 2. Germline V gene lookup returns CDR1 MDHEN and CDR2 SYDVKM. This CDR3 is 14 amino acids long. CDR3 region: CASSFSGAYNEQFF. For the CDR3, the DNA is TGTGCCAGCAGTTTTAGCGGGGCTTACAATGAGCAGTTCTTC.

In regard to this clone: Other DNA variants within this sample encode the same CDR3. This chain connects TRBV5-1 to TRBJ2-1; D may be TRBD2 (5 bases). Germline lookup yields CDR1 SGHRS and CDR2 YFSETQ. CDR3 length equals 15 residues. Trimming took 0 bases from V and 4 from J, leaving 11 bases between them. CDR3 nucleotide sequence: TGCGCCAGCAGCTTGGTGGGCGGGCCTTACAATGAGCAGTTCTTC. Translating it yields CASSLVGGPYNEQFF. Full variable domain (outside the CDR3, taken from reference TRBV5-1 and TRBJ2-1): KAGVTQTPRYLIKTRGQQVTLSCSPISGHRSVSWYQQTPGQGLQFLFEYFSETQRNKGNFPGRFSGRQFSNSRSEMNVSTLELGDSALYLCASSLVGGPYNEQFFGPGTRLTVL.

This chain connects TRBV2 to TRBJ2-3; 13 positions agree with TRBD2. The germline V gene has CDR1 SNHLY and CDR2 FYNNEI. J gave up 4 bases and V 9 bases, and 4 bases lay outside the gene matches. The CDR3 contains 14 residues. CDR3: CASGTSGTADTQYF. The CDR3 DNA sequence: TGTGCCAGTGGGACTAGCGGGACGGCAGATACGCAGTATTTT.

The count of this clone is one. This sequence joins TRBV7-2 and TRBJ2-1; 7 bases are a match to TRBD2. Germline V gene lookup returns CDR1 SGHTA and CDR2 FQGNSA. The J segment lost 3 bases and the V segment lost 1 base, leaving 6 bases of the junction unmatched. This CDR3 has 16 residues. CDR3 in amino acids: CASSLVGGSDYNEQFF. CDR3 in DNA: TGTGCCAGCAGCTTAGTCGGCGGGAGTGACTACAATGAGCAGTTCTTC. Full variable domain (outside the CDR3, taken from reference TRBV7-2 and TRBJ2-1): GAGVSQSPSNKVTEKGKDVELRCDPISGHTALYWYRQSLGQGLEFLIYFQGNSAPDKSGLPSDRFSAERTGGSVSTLTIQRTQQEDSAVYLCASSLVGGSDYNEQFFGPGTRLTVL.

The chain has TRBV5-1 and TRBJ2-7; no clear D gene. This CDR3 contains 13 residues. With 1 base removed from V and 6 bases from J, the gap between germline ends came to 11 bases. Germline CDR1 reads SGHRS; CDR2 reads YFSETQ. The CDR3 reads CASSLRLAGEQYF. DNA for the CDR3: TGCGCCAGCAGCTTGAGGTTGGCTGGCGAGCAGTACTTC.

The DNA for the CDR3 is TGTGCCGGCTCGAGGGGGGACAATCAGCCCCAGCATTTT. This gives the protein CAGSRGDNQPQHF. This chain joins TRBV6-6 and TRBJ1-5, with D possibly being TRBD1 (6 bases). The CDR3 has 13 residues. With 11 bases removed from V and 3 bases from J, the gap between germline ends came to 14 bases. Germline CDR1 is MNHNY and CDR2 is SVGAGI (reference sequence).

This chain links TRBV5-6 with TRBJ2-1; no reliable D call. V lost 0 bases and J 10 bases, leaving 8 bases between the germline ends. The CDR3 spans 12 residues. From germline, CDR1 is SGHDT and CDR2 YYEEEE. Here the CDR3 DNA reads TGTGCCAGCAGCTTGGGAGTTCCCGAGCAGTTCTTC. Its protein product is CASSLGVPEQFF.

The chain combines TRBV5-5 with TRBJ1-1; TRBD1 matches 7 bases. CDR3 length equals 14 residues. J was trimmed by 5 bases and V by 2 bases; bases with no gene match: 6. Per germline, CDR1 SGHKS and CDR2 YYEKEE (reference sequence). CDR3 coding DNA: TGTGCCAGCAGCTTCATGCAGGGGGGGACTGAAGCTTTCTTT. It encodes CASSFMQGGTEAFF. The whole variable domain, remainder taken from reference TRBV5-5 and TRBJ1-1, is DAGVTQSPTHLIKTRGQQVTLRCSPISGHKSVSWYQQVLGQGPQFIFQYYEKEERGRGNFPDRFSARQFPNYSSELNVNALLLGDSALYLCASSFMQGGTEAFFGQGTRLTVV.

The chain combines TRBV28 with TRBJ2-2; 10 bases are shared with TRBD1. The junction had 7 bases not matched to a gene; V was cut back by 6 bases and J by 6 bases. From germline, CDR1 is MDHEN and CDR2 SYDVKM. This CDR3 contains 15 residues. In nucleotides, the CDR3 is TGTGCCAGCAGACGCCGACAGGGGGCTGCCGGGGAGCTGTTTTTT. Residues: CASRRRQGAAGELFF. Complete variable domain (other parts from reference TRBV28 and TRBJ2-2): DVKVTQSSRYLVKRTGEKVFLECVQDMDHENMFWYRQDPGLGLRLIYFSYDVKMKEKGDIPEGYSVSREKKERFSLILESASTNQTSMYLCASRRRQGAAGELFFGEGSRLTVL.